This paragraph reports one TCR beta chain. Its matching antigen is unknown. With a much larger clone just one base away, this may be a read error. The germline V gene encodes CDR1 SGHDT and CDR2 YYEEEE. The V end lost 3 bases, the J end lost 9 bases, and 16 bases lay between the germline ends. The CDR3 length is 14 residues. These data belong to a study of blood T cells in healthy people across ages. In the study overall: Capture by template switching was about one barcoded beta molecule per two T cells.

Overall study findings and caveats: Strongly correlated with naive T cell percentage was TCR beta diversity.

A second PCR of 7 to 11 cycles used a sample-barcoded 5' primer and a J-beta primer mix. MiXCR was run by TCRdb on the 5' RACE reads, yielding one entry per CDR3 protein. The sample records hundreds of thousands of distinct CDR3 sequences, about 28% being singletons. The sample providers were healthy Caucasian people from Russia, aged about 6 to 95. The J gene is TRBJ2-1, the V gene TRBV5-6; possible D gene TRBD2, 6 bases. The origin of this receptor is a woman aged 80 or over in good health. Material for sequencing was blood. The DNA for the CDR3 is TGTGCCAGCAGCTGGGGTAGCGGTCAGACTGAGCAGTTCTTC. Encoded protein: CASSWGSGQTEQFF. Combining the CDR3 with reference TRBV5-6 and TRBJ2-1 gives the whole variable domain DAGVTQSPTHLIKTRGQQVTLRCSPKSGHDTVSWYQQALGQGPQFIFQYYEEEERQRGNFPDRFSGHQFPNYSSELNVNALLLGDSALYLCASSWGSGQTEQFFGPGTRLTVL.